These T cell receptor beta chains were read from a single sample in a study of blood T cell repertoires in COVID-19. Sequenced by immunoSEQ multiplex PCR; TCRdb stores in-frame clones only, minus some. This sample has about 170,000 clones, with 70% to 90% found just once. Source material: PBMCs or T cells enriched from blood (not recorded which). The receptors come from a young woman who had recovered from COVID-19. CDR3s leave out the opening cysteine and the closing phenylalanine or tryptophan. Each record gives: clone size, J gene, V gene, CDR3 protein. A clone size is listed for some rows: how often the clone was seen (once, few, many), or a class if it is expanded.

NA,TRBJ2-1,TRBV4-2,ASSLTSVREQF
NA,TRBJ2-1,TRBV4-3,ASSPRLAEYNEQF
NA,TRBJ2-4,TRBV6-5,ASSYSTAGGLIQY
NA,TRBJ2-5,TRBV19,ASPPSNGVTQY
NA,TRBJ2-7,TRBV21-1,ASSKALGRTGGCAYEQY
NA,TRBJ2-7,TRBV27,ASSKGPSGPYEQY
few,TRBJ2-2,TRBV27,ASRLLTGELF
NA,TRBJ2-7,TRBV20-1,SASLVSYEQY
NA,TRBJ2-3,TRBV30,AWSVRAGSGTDTQY
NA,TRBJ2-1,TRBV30,AWSAGLAGTFEQF
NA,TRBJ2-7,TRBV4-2,ASSQDASGSVSYEQY
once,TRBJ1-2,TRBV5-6,ASSLIRAGGYT
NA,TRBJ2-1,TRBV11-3,ASSLLDRYNEQF
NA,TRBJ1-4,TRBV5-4,ASSLGTETTLF
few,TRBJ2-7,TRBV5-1,ASSWDSAYEQY
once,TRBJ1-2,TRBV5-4,ASSLGQGNYGYT
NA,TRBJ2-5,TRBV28,ASRGRGAPEETQY